The 11 T cell receptor beta chains in this list originate from one sample, sequenced in a study of Ad26.COV2.S vaccination and SARS-CoV-2 variants. Treatment reported: roughly 19 received Ad26.COV2.S at low or high dose, single or two shots; roughly five received placebo; per-sample allocation not given. On day 63 after the first injection, vaccine and placebo recipients gave samples. Here immunoSEQ multiplex PCR was the method, and the copy in TCRdb shows in-frame clones only, minus some. The table has 400,000 to 500,000 clones, about 91% seen once. Material: peripheral blood, obtained in a trial of Ad26.COV2.S vaccine versus placebo. The receptors stem from a person between 18 and 65 years old who received the Ad26.COV2.S COVID-19 vaccine or a placebo.

The chain joins TRBV9 to TRBJ1-2; D possibly corresponds to TRBD1 (5 bases). Per germline, CDR1 SGDLS and CDR2 YYNGEE. V lost 0 bases and J 5 bases, leaving 23 bases between the germline ends. This CDR3 has 18 residues. This chain's CDR3 is CASSVGALIPGRTYGYTF. DNA for the CDR3: TGTGCCAGCAGCGTAGGGGCGTTGATCCCAGGGAGAACGTATGGCTACACCTTC.

The chain joins TRBV12-3 or TRBV12-4 to TRBJ1-4; D call uncertain. V shed 11 bases and J shed 12 bases, with 22 bases lying between them. The length of the CDR3 is 13 residues. The CDR3 nucleotides read TGTGCCGTGGGTAAGGCGGGCAGAAGGGAACTGTTTTTT. The encoded protein is CAVGKAGRRELFF.

The V and J genes are TRBV5-6 and TRBJ2-7, with TRBD2 identical over 7 bases. This CDR3 has 13 residues. CDR1 is SGHDT, CDR2 YYEEEE, per germline. The J segment lost 7 bases and the V segment lost 3 bases, leaving 7 bases of the junction unmatched. CDR3 sequence: CASSSSWGGEQYV. The CDR3, as DNA: TGTGCCAGCAGCTCCTCCTGGGGGGGGGAGCAGTACGTC.

V usage is TRBV28 and J usage is TRBJ2-5; TRBD2 is a possible D gene (5 bases). V gave up 6 bases and J gave up 1 base, with 15 bases separating them. The CDR3 length is 15 residues. CDR1 MDHEN and CDR2 SYDVKM come from the germline V gene. The CDR3 DNA reads as TGTGCCAGCAGAGTCGCCATAGAGGGCCAAGAGACCCAGTACTTC. Amino acids: CASRVAIEGQETQYF.

The genes are TRBV6-5 and TRBJ2-7, with D perhaps matching TRBD2 (8 bases). V gave up 7 bases and J gave up 7 bases, with 20 bases separating them. The CDR3 totals 14 residues. The germline V gene has CDR1 MNHEY and CDR2 SVGAGI. The CDR3 loop reads CASISGRGLGEQYV. CDR3 nucleotide sequence: TGTGCCAGCATTTCCGGGAGGGGGCTAGGAGAGCAGTACGTC.

J is TRBJ1-5 and V is TRBV7-2; 7 nucleotides agree with TRBD1. CDR3 length equals 15 residues. The V gene's germline CDR1 is SGHTA and CDR2 FQGNSA. V lost 8 bases and J lost 1; bases outside the gene matches: 8. The CDR3 here is CASGRQGGSNQPQHF. The CDR3 region has the DNA TGTGCCAGCGGACGACAGGGCGGAAGCAATCAGCCCCAGCATTTT.

J is TRBJ1-1 and V is TRBV19; D remains unclear. Germline V gives CDR1 LNHDA, CDR2 SQIVND (reference sequence). This CDR3 has 13 amino acids. The V end lost 0 bases, the J end lost 11 bases, and 13 bases lay between the germline ends. CDR3 loop: CASSIDNFGGAFF. CDR3 nucleotides: TGTGCCAGTAGTATAGACAATTTTGGTGGGGCTTTCTTT.

V usage is TRBV28 and J usage is TRBJ2-1; 9 nucleotides match TRBD2. V shed 6 bases, J shed 7 bases, and the junction held 13 bases outside the gene matches. Per germline, CDR1 MDHEN and CDR2 SYDVKM. This CDR3 is built from 16 residues. The CDR3 loop reads CASSHGPGLALNEQFF. The CDR3, as DNA: TGTGCCAGCAGCCATGGGCCGGGACTAGCTTTGAATGAGCAGTTCTTC.

The gene calls are TRBV7-2 and TRBJ2-1; tentatively, D is TRBD2 (5 bases). Germline V gene sequence: CDR1 SGHTA, CDR2 FQGNSA. The CDR3 sequence is 16 residues long. Trimming took off 5 bases at V and 6 bases at J, with 20 bases between the two ends. The DNA of the CDR3 is TGTGCCAGCAGCCCCCCCCTGAGGAGGTCGGGCAATGAGCAGTTCTTC. Amino acid sequence: CASSPPLRRSGNEQFF. The variable domain in full, completed from reference TRBV7-2 and TRBJ2-1, reads GAGVSQSPSNKVTEKGKDVELRCDPISGHTALYWYRQSLGQGLEFLIYFQGNSAPDKSGLPSDRFSAERTGGSVSTLTIQRTQQEDSAVYLCASSPPLRRSGNEQFFGPGTRLTVL.

This rearrangement joins TRBV4-3 to TRBJ2-2; D gene uncertain. The CDR3 extends over 18 amino acids. Germline CDR1 is LGHNA and CDR2 is YSLEER. V was cut by 0 bases and J by 1 base, with 15 bases left in between. This chain's CDR3 is CASSQEVSATLNTGELFF. CDR3 sequence (DNA): TGCGCCAGCAGCCAAGAAGTATCCGCAACCCTGAACACCGGGGAGCTGTTTTTT.

The chain carries TRBV6-5 and TRBJ1-5; 8 bases are shared with TRBD1. With 5 bases clipped from V and 4 bases from J, the junction kept 4 bases outside the gene matches. CDR1 is MNHEY, CDR2 SVGAGI, per germline. The CDR3 spans 14 residues. CDR3 amino acids: CASSITGGNQPQHF. CDR3 nucleotide sequence: TGTGCCAGCAGTATTACAGGGGGGAATCAGCCCCAGCATTTT.